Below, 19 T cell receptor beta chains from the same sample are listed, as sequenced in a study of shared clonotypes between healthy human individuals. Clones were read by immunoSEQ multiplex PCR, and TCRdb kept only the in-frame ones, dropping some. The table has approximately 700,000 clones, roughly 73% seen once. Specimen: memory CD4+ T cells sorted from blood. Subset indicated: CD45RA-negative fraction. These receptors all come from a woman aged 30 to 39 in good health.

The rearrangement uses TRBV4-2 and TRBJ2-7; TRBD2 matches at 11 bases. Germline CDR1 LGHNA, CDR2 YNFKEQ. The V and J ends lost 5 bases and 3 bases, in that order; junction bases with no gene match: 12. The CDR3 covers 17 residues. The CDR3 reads CASSLGTSGSKGYEQYF. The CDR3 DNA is TGTGCCAGCAGCTTGGGTACTAGCGGGAGTAAGGGCTACGAGCAGTACTTC.

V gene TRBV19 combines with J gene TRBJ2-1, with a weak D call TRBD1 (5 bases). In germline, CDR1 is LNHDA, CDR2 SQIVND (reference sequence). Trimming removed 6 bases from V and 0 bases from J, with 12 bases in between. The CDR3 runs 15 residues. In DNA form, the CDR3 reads TGTGCCAGTAGAGGGGTCGGTAGCTCCTACAATGAGCAGTTCTTC. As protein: CASRGVGSSYNEQFF.

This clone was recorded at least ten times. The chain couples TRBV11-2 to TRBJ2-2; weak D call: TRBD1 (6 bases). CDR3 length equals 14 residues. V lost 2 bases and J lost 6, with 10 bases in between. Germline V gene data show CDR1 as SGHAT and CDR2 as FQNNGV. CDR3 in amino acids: CASSLTGMAGELFF. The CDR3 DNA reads TGTGCCAGCAGCTTAACAGGGATGGCCGGGGAGCTGTTTTTT.

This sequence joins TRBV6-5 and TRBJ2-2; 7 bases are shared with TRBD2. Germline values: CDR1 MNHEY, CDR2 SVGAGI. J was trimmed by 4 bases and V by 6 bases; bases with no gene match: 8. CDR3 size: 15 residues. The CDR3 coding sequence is TGTGCCAGCAGCTCCTCTAGCGGACTCACCGGGGAGCTGTTTTTT. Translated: CASSSSSGLTGELFF.

DNA for the CDR3: TGTGCCAGCAGTTTCAACAGGATGGGCAATCAGCCCCAGCATTTT. Its protein is CASSFNRMGNQPQHF. This chain connects TRBV27 to TRBJ1-5, with a weak D call TRBD1 (5 bases). This CDR3 has 15 amino acids. Germline values: CDR1 MNHEY, CDR2 SMNVEV (reference sequence). V lost 3 bases to trimming and J lost 2 bases, with 11 bases between them.

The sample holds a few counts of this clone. For the CDR3, the DNA is TGTGCCAGCAGTTTAATCGGCTATGGCTACACCTTC. Translated: CASSLIGYGYTF. The chain has TRBV28 and TRBJ1-2; D uncertain. This CDR3 is built from 12 residues. The V end lost 2 bases, the J end lost 4 bases, and 5 bases lay between the germline ends. CDR1 is MDHEN, CDR2 SYDVKM, per germline.

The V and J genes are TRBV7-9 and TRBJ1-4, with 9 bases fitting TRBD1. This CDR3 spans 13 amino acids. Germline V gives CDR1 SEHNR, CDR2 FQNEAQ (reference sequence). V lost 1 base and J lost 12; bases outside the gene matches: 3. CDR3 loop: CASSLGTGAELFF. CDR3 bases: TGTGCCAGCAGCTTAGGGACAGGGGCTGAACTGTTTTTT.

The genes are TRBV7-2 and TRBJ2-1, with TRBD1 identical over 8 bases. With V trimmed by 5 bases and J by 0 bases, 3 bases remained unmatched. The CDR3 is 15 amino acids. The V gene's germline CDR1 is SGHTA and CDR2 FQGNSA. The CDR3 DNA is TGTGCCAGCAGCCAGGGGGCTCTCTCCTACAATGAGCAGTTCTTC. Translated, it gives CASSQGALSYNEQFF.

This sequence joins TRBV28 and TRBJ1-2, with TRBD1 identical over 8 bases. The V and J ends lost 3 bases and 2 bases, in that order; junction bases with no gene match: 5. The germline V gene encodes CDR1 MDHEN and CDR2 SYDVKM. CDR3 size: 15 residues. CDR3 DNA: TGTGCCAGCAGTTTGGGGGGACAGGTGAACTATGGCTACACCTTC. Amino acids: CASSLGGQVNYGYTF.

DNA of the CDR3: TGCGCCAGCAGCCAAGGGATGGGACAGGGGGCCTACGAGCAGTACTTC. Translated: CASSQGMGQGAYEQYF. The V call is TRBV4-1, the J call TRBJ2-7; 11 nucleotides line up with TRBD1. With 1 base clipped from V and 2 bases from J, the junction kept 4 bases outside the gene matches. Looked up from germline, CDR1 is MGHRA and CDR2 is YSYEKL. CDR3 length equals 16 residues.

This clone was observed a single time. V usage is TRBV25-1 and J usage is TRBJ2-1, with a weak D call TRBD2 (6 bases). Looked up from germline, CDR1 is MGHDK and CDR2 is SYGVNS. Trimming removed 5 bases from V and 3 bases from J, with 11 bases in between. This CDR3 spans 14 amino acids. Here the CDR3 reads CASSPGGIYNEQFF. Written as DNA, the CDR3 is TGTGCCAGCAGTCCCGGGGGTATCTACAATGAGCAGTTCTTC.

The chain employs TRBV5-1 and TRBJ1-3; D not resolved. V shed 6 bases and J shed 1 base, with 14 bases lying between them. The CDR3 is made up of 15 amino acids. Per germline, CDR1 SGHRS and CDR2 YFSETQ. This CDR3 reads CASTLQGTSGNTIYF. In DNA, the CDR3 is TGCGCCAGCACCCTGCAAGGAACGTCTGGAAACACCATATATTTT. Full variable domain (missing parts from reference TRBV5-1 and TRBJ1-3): KAGVTQTPRYLIKTRGQQVTLSCSPISGHRSVSWYQQTPGQGLQFLFEYFSETQRNKGNFPGRFSGRQFSNSRSEMNVSTLELGDSALYLCASTLQGTSGNTIYFGEGSWLTVV.

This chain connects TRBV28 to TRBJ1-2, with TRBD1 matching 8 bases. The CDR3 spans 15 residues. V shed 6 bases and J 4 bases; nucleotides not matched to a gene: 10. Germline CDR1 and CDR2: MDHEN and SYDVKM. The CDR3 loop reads CASSLPQGAGYGYTF. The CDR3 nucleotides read TGTGCCAGCAGCCTACCGCAGGGGGCGGGCTATGGCTACACCTTC.

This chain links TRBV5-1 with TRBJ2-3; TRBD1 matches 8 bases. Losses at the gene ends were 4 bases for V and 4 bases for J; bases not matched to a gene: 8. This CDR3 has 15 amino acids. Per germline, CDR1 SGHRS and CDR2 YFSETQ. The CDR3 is CASSPTGAHADTQYF. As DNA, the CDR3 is TGCGCCAGCAGCCCGACAGGGGCCCACGCAGATACGCAGTATTTT. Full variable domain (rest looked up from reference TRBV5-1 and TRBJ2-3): KAGVTQTPRYLIKTRGQQVTLSCSPISGHRSVSWYQQTPGQGLQFLFEYFSETQRNKGNFPGRFSGRQFSNSRSEMNVSTLELGDSALYLCASSPTGAHADTQYFGPGTRLTVL.

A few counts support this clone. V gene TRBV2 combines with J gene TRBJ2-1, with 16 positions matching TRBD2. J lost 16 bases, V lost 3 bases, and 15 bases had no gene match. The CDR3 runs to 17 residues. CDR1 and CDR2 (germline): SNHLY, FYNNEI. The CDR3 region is CASSEEGQGLAGGQGFF. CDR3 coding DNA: TGTGCCAGCAGTGAGGAGGGACAGGGACTAGCGGGAGGGCAGGGATTCTTC.

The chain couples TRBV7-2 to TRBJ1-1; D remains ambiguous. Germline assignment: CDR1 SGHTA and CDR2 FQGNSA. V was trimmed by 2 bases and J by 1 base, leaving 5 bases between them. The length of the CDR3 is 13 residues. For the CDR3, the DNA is TGTGCCAGCAGCTTAAACGAGAACACTGAAGCTTTCTTT. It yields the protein CASSLNENTEAFF.

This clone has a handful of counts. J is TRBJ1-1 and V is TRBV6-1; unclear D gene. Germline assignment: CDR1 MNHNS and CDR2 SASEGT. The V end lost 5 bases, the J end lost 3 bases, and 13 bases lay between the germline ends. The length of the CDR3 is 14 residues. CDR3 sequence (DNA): TGTGCCAGCAGTCCACAGACGGAGCACACTGAAGCTTTCTTT. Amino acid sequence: CASSPQTEHTEAFF.

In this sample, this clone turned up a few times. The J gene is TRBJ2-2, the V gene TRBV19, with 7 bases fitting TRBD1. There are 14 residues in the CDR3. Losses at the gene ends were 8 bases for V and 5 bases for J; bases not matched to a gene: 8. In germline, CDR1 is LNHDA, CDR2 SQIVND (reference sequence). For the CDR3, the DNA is TGTGCCAGTGGGACGACAGGGAAAACCGGGGAGCTGTTTTTT. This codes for CASGTTGKTGELFF.

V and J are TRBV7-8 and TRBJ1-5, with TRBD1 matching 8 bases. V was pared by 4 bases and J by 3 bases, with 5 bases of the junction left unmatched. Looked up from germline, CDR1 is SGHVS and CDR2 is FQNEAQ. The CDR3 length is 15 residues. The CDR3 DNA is TGTGCCAGCAGCTCGGACAGGGCCTTCAATCAGCCCCAGCATTTT. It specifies CASSSDRAFNQPQHF. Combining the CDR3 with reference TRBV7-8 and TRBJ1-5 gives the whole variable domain GAGVSQSPRYKVAKRGQDVALRCDPISGHVSLFWYQQALGQGPEFLTYFQNEAQLDKSGLPSDRFFAERPEGSVSTLKIQRTQQEDSAVYLCASSSDRAFNQPQHFGDGTRLSIL.